This entry lists 15 T cell receptor beta chains sequenced from one sample in a study of blood T cells in healthy people across ages (dated by TCRdb to about 2015). Libraries came from 5' RACE. Sequenced on an Illumina HiSeq 2500. A second about 7 to 11 cycle PCR used a sample-barcoded 5' primer and a J-beta primer mix. The public reads were quality trimmed at Q25 with fastp and then assembled into clones with MiXCR by TCRdb, keeping productive beta chains. Rows merge per CDR3 protein into single entries with the most common DNA and genes. The sample records about 640,000 distinct CDR3 sequences, roughly three fifths of which are singletons. The top ten clones comprise around 37% of the sample. The sequenced sample consisted of blood. These receptors came from a man aged 55 to 70 in good health.

The chain combines TRBV3-1 with TRBJ1-1; D ambiguous. The CDR3 totals 14 residues. Germline V lookup: CDR1 LGHDT, CDR2 YNNKEL (reference sequence). V lost 1 base and J lost 1, with 7 bases in between. CDR3 sequence reads: CASSQVGGNTEAFF. In nucleotides, the CDR3 is TGTGCCAGCAGCCAAGTTGGCGGGAACACTGAAGCTTTCTTT. The whole variable domain, remainder taken from reference TRBV3-1 and TRBJ1-1, is DTAVSQTPKYLVTQMGNDKSIKCEQNLGHDTMYWYKQDSKKFLKIMFSYNNKELIINETVPNRFSPKSPDKAHLNLHINSLELGDSAVYFCASSQVGGNTEAFFGQGTRLTVV.

This chain links TRBV6-1 with TRBJ2-7; TRBD1 is a possible D gene (5 bases). Germline V gene lookup returns CDR1 MNHNS and CDR2 SASEGT. V was clipped by 9 bases and J by 0 bases, with 12 bases between them. The CDR3 sequence is 13 residues long. CDR3 nucleotide sequence: TGTGCCAGTAGATGGCAGGGCTCCTACGAGCAGTACTTC. This codes for CASRWQGSYEQYF.

The CDR3 loop reads CSASQRGETQYF. CDR3 nucleotide sequence: TGCAGTGCTAGTCAGCGAGGGGAGACCCAGTACTTC. The chain joins TRBV20-1 to TRBJ2-5; maybe TRBD2 (5 bases). This CDR3 region has 12 residues. Deletions cut 3 bases from V and 5 bases from J, with 10 bases between. Germline V gene data show CDR1 as DFQATT and CDR2 as SNEGSKA (reference sequence).

This clonotype has just a few counts. This chain uses TRBV25-1 with TRBJ2-7; unclear D gene. This CDR3 has 18 residues. Germline V gives CDR1 MGHDK, CDR2 SYGVNS. Trimming stripped 1 base from V and 3 bases from J, with 22 bases between. CDR3 in amino acids: CASSESPQSGKYNYEQYF. In nucleotides, the CDR3 is TGTGCCAGCAGTGAATCTCCCCAGTCGGGTAAATACAACTACGAGCAGTACTTC.

The chain recombines TRBV9 with TRBJ2-5, with D hard to call. The V gene lost 0 bases and the J gene lost 0 bases, with 18 bases spanning the gap. CDR3 length equals 18 residues. The germline gives CDR1 SGDLS, CDR2 YYNGEE. CDR3: CASSVGPGEEAYQETQYF. The CDR3 DNA is TGTGCCAGCAGCGTAGGTCCGGGTGAAGAAGCGTACCAAGAGACCCAGTACTTC.

This chain connects TRBV11-2 to TRBJ2-6; D tentatively reads TRBD1 or TRBD2 (6 bases each). With 5 bases removed from V and 2 bases from J, the gap between germline ends came to 16 bases. The CDR3 consists of 17 residues. Germline V gene sequence: CDR1 SGHAT, CDR2 FQNNGV. DNA of the CDR3: TGTGCCAGCAGCGAATCGGGGGCGGTCCCTGGGGCCAACGTCCTGACTTTC. It encodes CASSESGAVPGANVLTF. Full variable domain (remainder filled in from reference TRBV11-2 and TRBJ2-6): EAGVAQSPRYKIIEKRQSVAFWCNPISGHATLYWYQQILGQGPKLLIQFQNNGVVDDSQLPKDRFSAERLKGVDSTLKIQPAKLEDSAVYLCASSESGAVPGANVLTFGAGSRLTVL.

Of note for this clonotype: The junction departs from germline at one end; a sequencing error may be responsible. The chain links TRBV25-1 to TRBJ1-4; tentative D call: TRBD1 (5 bases). This CDR3 is built from 15 residues. The germline gives CDR1 MGHDK, CDR2 SYGVNS. Written as DNA, the CDR3 is TGTGCCGGCAGTGAATACGGCGGGGGGTATGAAAAACTGTTTTTT. Its translation is CAGSEYGGGYEKLFF.

This clonotype was recorded a few times. The V gene is TRBV28, the J gene TRBJ2-1, with 7 bases that match TRBD2. The CDR3 covers 15 residues. Trimming cost V 8 bases and J 1 base; bases outside gene matches: 8. Per germline, CDR1 MDHEN and CDR2 SYDVKM. The DNA for the CDR3 is TGTGCCAGCCTACCTAGCGGCTTATCCTACAATGAGCAGTTCTTC. Amino acid sequence: CASLPSGLSYNEQFF.

The CDR3 DNA is TGCGCCAGCAGCTTGGGAATCGACAGTAAAGAGACCCAGTACTTC. This encodes CASSLGIDSKETQYF. The rearrangement uses TRBV5-1 and TRBJ2-5; perhaps TRBD1 as D (5 bases). The CDR3 length is 15 residues. The ends were cut back, 0 bases at V and 3 bases at J, with 12 bases in the middle. Germline CDR1 SGHRS, CDR2 YFSETQ. Drawing the rest from reference TRBV5-1 and TRBJ2-5, the complete variable domain is KAGVTQTPRYLIKTRGQQVTLSCSPISGHRSVSWYQQTPGQGLQFLFEYFSETQRNKGNFPGRFSGRQFSNSRSEMNVSTLELGDSALYLCASSLGIDSKETQYFGPGTRLLVL.

Comments on this clonotype: A junction boundary mismatches the germline segment, possibly from a read error. This sequence joins TRBV12-3 or TRBV12-4 and TRBJ2-5, with TRBD2 as a possible D gene (5 bases). The CDR3 spans 15 residues. CDR3 sequence: CAGSLARSPEETQYF. In nucleotides, the CDR3 is TGTGCCGGCAGTTTAGCGCGCAGTCCAGAAGAGACCCAGTACTTC.

The rearrangement joins TRBV29-1 to TRBJ1-1; possible D gene TRBD1, 5 bases. The germline gives CDR1 SQVTM, CDR2 ANQGSEA. This CDR3 has 13 amino acids. Trimming pared 4 bases from V and 3 bases from J, leaving 12 bases between. CDR3 in DNA: TGCAGCGTTGTACAGGTATCCTACACTGAAGCTTTCTTT. This gives the protein CSVVQVSYTEAFF.

This clonotype was counted a single time. V and J are TRBV18 and TRBJ2-1; D is possibly TRBD1 (7 bases). CDR3 length equals 14 residues. V was pared by 6 bases and J by 5 bases, with 14 bases between. In germline, CDR1 is KGHSH, CDR2 LQKENI. The CDR3 reads CASSEEGADNEQFF. The DNA of the CDR3 is TGTGCCAGCTCTGAGGAGGGGGCAGACAATGAGCAGTTCTTC.

V is TRBV20-1 and J is TRBJ2-2, with D uncertain. CDR1 is DFQATT, CDR2 SNEGSKA, per germline (reference sequence). CDR3 length equals 16 residues. Trimming removed 0 bases at V and 4 bases at J, with 15 bases between. The CDR3 region has the DNA TGCAGTGCTAGAGATTTCGGTGCGGCATCCACCGGGGAGCTGTTTTTT. Translation gives CSARDFGAASTGELFF.

This clonotype was observed a few times. The chain carries TRBV3-1 and TRBJ2-6; D gene uncertain. This CDR3 spans 16 amino acids. In germline, CDR1 is LGHDT, CDR2 YNNKEL (reference sequence). V was shortened by 2 bases and J by 2 bases, with 10 bases between the two germline ends. The CDR3: CASSQNFGTGANVLTF. Written as DNA, the CDR3 is TGTGCCAGCAGCCAAAATTTTGGGACTGGGGCCAACGTCCTGACTTTC.

Concerning this clonotype itself: The germline gene is not matched at one end of the junction; a read error may be the cause. The chain carries TRBV27 and TRBJ2-3; 7 bases align to TRBD2. CDR1 and CDR2 (germline): MNHEY, SMNVEV (reference sequence). This CDR3 is 16 amino acids long. The DNA for the CDR3 is TGTGCCAGCAACCCCGGGCTAGCGGTTAGCACAGACACGCAGTATTTT. Its translation is CASNPGLAVSTDTQYF.